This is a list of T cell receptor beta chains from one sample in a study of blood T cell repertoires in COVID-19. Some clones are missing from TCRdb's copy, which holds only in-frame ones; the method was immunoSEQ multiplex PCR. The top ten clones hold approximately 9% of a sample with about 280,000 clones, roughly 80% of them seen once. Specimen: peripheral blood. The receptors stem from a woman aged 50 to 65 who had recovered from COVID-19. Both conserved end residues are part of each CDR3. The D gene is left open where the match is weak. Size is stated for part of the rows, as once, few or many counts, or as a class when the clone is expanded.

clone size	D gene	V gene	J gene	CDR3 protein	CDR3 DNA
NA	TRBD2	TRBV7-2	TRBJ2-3	CASSLALLAASSTDTQYF	TGTGCCAGCAGCTTAGCTCTTCTAGCGGCATCTAGCACAGATACGCAGTATTTT
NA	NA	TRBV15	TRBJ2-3	CATSPQGSGVSSTDTQYF	TGTGCCACCAGCCCACAGGGGTCGGGAGTCAGTTCCACAGATACGCAGTATTTT
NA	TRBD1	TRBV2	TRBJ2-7	CASSRQGSLPEQYF	TGTGCCAGCAGTCGACAGGGGTCTCTCCCCGAGCAGTACTTC
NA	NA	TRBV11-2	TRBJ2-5	CASSPNKLGGAETQYF	TGTGCCAGCAGCCCTAACAAGCTCGGCGGGGCAGAGACCCAGTACTTC
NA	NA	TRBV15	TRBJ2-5	CATSRDVVQETQYF	TGTGCCACCAGCAGAGACGTTGTGCAAGAGACCCAGTACTTC
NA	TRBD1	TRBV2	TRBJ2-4	CASKTGTGGGANIQYF	TGTGCCAGCAAAACCGGGACAGGGGGCGGGGCGAACATTCAGTACTTC
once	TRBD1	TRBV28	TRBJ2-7	CASSLPGTGSMEQYF	TGTGCCAGCAGTTTACCAGGGACAGGGTCTATGGAGCAGTACTTC
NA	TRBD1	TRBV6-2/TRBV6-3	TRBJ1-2	CASSPGGAGFYGYTF	TGTGCCAGCAGTCCAGGGGGCGCCGGATTCTATGGCTACACCTTC
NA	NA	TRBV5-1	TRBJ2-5	CASSLGTGSYQETQYF	TGCGCCAGCAGCTTGGGTACAGGGTCGTACCAAGAGACCCAGTACTTC
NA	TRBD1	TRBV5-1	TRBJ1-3	CASAMDRSSGNTIYF	TGCGCCAGCGCAATGGACAGGAGCTCTGGAAACACCATATATTTT
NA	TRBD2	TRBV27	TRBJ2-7	CASSLEGLAGGRQSAGLEQYF	TGTGCCAGCAGTCTTGAGGGACTAGCGGGAGGGCGTCAGTCGGCTGGGTTGGAGCAGTACTTC
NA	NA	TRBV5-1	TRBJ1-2	CASSLAAGDHNGYTF	TGCGCCAGCAGCTTGGCGGCGGGGGATCACAATGGCTACACCTTC
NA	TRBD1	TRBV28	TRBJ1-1	CASLTGGKSTEAFF	TGTGCCAGCCTGACAGGGGGCAAGAGCACTGAAGCTTTCTTT
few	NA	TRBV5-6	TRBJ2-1	CASSLVRNNEQFF	TGTGCCAGCAGCTTGGTGAGGAACAATGAGCAGTTCTTC
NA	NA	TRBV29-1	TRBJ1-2	CSVDLEGSMGGYTF	TGCAGCGTTGATTTGGAGGGATCGATGGGTGGCTACACCTTC
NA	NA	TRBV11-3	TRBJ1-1	CASSLGGSRGNTEAFF	TGTGCCAGCAGCTTAGGTGGGAGCCGAGGGAACACTGAAGCTTTCTTT
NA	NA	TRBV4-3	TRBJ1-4	CASSQESGLNEKLFF	TGCGCCAGCAGCCAAGAATCAGGGCTTAATGAAAAACTGTTTTTT
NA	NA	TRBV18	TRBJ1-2	CASSPSDYGYTF	TGTGCCAGCTCGCCCTCAGACTATGGCTACACCTTC